This entry is about one T cell receptor (beta chain). Its antigen is as yet unknown. The sample is drawn from a study of T cells expressing NK-cell markers. Across the study: The TCR beta repertoires originated in sorted CD3+CD56+NKG2C+, CD3+CD56+NKG2C- and CD3+CD56-NKG2C+ T cells. Study-level points and caveats: In more than five donors, dominant CD3+CD56+NKG2C+ clonotypes ranked among the top 10 CD8+ clonotypes.

Reprocessing the 5' RACE reads, TCRdb reports a single entry for every CDR3 protein and omits DNA. The listing contains 200,000 to 300,000 distinct CDR3 sequences. The sample consisted of blood T cells: a sorted CD56 or NKG2C T cell subset, CD4+ or CD8+ T cells, or bulk PBMC T cells (not recorded which). This receptor was obtained from a man aged 18 to 30 in good health.

CDR3 protein: CATSPGQGDNQPQHF. This chain joins TRBV24-1 and TRBJ1-5; TCRdb designates TRBD1, a call that cannot be tested without DNA. From germline, CDR1 is KGHDR and CDR2 SFDVKD. The CDR3 contains 15 residues.